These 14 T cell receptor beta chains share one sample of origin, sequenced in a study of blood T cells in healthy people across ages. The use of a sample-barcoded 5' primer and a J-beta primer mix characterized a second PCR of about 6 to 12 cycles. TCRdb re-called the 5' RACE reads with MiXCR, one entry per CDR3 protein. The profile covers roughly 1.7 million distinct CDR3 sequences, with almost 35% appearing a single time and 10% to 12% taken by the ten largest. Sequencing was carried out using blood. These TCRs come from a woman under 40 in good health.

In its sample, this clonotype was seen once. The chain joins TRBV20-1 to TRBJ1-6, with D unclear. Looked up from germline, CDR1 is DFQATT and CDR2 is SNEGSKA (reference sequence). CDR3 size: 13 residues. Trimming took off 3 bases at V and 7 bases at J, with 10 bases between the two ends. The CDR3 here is CSASRQENSPLHF. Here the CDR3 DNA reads TGCAGTGCTAGCCGGCAGGAAAATTCACCCCTCCACTTT.

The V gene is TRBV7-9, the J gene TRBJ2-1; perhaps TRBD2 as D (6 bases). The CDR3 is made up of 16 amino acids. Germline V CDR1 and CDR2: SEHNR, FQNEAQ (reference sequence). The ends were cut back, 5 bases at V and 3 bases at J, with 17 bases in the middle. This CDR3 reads CASSRLRERNYNEQFF. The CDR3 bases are TGTGCCAGCAGCCGGCTCCGGGAGAGAAACTACAATGAGCAGTTCTTC.

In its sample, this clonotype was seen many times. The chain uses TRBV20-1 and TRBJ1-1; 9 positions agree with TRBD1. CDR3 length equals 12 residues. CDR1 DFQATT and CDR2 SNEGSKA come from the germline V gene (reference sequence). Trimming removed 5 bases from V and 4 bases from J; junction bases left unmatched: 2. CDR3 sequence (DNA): TGCAGTGCTCGACAGGGGGGCACTGAAGCTTTCTTT. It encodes CSARQGGTEAFF.

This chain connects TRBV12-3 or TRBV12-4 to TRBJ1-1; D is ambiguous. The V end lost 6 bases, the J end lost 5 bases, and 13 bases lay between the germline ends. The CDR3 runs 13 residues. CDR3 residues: CASSTSTRTEAFF. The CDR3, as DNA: TGTGCCAGCAGCACCTCTACGAGGACTGAAGCTTTCTTT.

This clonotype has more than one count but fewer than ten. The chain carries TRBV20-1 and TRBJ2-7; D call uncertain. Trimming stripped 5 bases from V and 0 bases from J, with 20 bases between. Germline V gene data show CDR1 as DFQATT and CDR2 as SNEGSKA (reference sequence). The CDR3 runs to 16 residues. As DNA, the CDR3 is TGCAGTGCTCAAAAAACCAACTGGACCTTCTCCTACGAGCAGTACTTC. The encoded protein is CSAQKTNWTFSYEQYF.

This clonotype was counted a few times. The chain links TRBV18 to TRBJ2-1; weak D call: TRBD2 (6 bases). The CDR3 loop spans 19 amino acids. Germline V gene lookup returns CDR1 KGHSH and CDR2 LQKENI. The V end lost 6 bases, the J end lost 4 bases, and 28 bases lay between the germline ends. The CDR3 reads CASSISLQTLGRGYNEQFF. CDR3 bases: TGTGCCAGCTCGATATCCCTTCAAACACTCGGGCGGGGTTACAATGAGCAGTTCTTC.

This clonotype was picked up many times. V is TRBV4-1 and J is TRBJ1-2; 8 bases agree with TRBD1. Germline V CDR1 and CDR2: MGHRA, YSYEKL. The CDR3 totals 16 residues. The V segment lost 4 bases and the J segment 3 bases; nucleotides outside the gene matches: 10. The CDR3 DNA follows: TGCGCCAGCAGCCCAGGACAGGGAGGTTGGGACTATGGCTACACCTTC. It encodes CASSPGQGGWDYGYTF.

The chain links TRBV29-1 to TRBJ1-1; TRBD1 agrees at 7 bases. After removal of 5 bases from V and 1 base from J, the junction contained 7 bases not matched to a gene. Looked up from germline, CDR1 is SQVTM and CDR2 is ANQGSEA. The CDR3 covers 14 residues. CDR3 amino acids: CSVMGQRPNTEAFF. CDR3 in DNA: TGCAGCGTTATGGGACAGAGACCGAACACTGAAGCTTTCTTT.

This chain's CDR3 is CASTVGRATEKLFF. CDR3 DNA sequence: TGTGCCAGCACCGTTGGGAGGGCTACTGAAAAACTGTTTTTT. The chain couples TRBV7-8 to TRBJ1-4, with D unclear. Germline CDR1 and CDR2: SGHVS and FQNEAQ. Trimming took 7 bases from V and 7 from J, leaving 16 bases between them. The length of the CDR3 is 14 residues.

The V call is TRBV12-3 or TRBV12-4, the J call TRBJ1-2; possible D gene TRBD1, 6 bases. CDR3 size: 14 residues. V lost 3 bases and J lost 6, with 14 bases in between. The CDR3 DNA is TGTGCCAGCAGTTTGCATGGGACACCAGATGGCTACACCTTC. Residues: CASSLHGTPDGYTF.

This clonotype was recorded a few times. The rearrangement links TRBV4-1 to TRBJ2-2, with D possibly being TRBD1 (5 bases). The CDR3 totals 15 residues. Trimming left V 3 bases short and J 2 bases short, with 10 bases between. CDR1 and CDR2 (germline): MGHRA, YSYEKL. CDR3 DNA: TGCGCCAGCAGCCAGGCCGACAGCAACACCGGGGAGCTGTTTTTT. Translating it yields CASSQADSNTGELFF.

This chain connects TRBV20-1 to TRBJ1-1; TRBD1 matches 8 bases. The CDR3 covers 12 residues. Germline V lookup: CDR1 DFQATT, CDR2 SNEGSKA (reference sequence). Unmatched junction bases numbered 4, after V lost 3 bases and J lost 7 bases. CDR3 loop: CSASPTGVEAFF. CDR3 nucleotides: TGCAGTGCTAGCCCGACAGGGGTTGAAGCTTTCTTT.

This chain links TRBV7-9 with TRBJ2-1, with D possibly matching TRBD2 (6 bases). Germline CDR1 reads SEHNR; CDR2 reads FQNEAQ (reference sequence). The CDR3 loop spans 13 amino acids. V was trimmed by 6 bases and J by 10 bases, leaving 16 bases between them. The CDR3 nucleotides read TGTGCCAGCAGTTTCGCCGGACTATTCGAGCAGTTCTTC. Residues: CASSFAGLFEQFF.

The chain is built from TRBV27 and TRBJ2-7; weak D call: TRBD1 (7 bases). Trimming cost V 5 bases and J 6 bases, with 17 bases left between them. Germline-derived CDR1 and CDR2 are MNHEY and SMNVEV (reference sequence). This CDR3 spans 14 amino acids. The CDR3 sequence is CASSTGTVGGEQYF. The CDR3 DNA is TGTGCCAGCAGTACCGGGACAGTGGGGGGCGAGCAGTACTTC.